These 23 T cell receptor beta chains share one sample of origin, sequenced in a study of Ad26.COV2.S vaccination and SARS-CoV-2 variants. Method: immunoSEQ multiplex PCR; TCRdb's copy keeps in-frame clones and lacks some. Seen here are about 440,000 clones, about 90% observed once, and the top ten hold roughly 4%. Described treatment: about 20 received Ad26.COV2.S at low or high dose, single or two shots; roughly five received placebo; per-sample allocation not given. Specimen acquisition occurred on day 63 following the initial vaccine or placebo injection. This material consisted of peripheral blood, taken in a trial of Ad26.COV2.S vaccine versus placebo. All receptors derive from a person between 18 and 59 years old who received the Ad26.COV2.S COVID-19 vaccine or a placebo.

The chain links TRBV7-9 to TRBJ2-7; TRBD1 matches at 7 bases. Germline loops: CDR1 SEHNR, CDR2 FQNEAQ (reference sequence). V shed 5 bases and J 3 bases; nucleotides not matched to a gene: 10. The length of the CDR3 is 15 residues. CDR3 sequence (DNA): TGTGCCAGCAGCCACAGAGGGCAGGGGGACTACGAGCAGTACTTC. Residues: CASSHRGQGDYEQYF.

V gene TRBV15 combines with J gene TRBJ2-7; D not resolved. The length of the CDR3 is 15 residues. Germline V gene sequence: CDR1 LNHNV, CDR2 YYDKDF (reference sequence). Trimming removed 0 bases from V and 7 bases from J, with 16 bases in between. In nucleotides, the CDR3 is TGTGCCACCAGCAGAGATCGTCCTGCCCCTAGAGAGCAGTACTTC. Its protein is CATSRDRPAPREQYF.

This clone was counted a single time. CDR3 in amino acids: CASSLPTGVNSPLHF. The CDR3, as DNA: TGTGCCAGCAGCTTACCCACAGGGGTTAATTCACCCCTCCACTTT. The V call is TRBV7-2, the J call TRBJ1-6; 7 bases are a match to TRBD1. V gave up 2 bases and J gave up 6 bases; unmatched junction bases: 4. Germline lookup yields CDR1 SGHTA and CDR2 FQGNSA. This CDR3 contains 15 residues. The full variable domain, with the rest looked up from reference TRBV7-2 and TRBJ1-6, is GAGVSQSPSNKVTEKGKDVELRCDPISGHTALYWYRQSLGQGLEFLIYFQGNSAPDKSGLPSDRFSAERTGGSVSTLTIQRTQQEDSAVYLCASSLPTGVNSPLHFGNGTRLTVT.

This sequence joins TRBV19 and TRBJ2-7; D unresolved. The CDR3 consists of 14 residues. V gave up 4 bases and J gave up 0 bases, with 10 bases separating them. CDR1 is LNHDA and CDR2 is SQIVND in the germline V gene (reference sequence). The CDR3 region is CASSRSKSSYEQYF. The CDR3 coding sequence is TGTGCCAGTAGTAGATCAAAGAGCTCCTACGAGCAGTACTTC.

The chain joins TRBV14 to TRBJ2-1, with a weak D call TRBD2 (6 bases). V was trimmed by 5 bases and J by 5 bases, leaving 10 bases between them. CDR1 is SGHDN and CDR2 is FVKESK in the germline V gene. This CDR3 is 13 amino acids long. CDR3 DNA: TGTGCCAGCAGCTCGACTAGGAACAATGAGCAGTTCTTC. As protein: CASSSTRNNEQFF.

This CDR3 reads CASSLKGQGAGEQYF. CDR3 nucleotide sequence: TGTGCCAGCTCACTTAAGGGACAGGGGGCAGGGGAGCAGTACTTC. V usage is TRBV18 and J usage is TRBJ2-7, with TRBD1 matching 12 bases. Germline CDR1 reads KGHSH; CDR2 reads LQKENI. CDR3 length: 15 residues. With V trimmed by 4 bases and J by 7 bases, 8 bases remained unmatched.

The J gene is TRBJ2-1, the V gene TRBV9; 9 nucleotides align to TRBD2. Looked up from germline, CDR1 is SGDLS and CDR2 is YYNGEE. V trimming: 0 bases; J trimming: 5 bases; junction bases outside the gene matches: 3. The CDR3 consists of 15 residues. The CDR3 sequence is CASSVGTSDNNEQFF. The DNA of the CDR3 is TGTGCCAGCAGCGTAGGGACTAGCGATAACAATGAGCAGTTCTTC.

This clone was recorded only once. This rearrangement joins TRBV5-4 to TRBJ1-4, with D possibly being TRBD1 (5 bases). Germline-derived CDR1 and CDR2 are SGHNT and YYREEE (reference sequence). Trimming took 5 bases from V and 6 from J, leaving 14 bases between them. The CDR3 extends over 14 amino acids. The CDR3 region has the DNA TGTGCCAGCAGTGGGGGTTCGCACGATGAAAAACTGTTTTTT. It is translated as CASSGGSHDEKLFF. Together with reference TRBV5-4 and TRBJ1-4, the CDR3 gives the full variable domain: ETGVTQSPTHLIKTRGQQVTLRCSSQSGHNTVSWYQQALGQGPQFIFQYYREEENGRGNFPPRFSGLQFPNYSSELNVNALELDDSALYLCASSGGSHDEKLFFGSGTQLSVL.

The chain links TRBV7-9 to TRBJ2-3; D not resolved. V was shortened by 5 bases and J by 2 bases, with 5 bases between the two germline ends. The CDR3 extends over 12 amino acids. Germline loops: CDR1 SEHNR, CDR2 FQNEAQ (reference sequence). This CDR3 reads CASSPTTDTQYF. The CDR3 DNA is TGTGCCAGCAGCCCCACCACAGATACGCAGTATTTT.

In DNA, the CDR3 is TGTGCCACCAGTGACCGGACTAGCGGGGGGAATGAGCAGTTCTTC. Residues: CATSDRTSGGNEQFF. This sequence joins TRBV24-1 and TRBJ2-1; 14 positions match TRBD2. Trimming took 4 bases from V and 7 from J; bases not matched to a gene: 2. This CDR3 has 15 amino acids. Germline V lookup: CDR1 KGHDR, CDR2 SFDVKD.

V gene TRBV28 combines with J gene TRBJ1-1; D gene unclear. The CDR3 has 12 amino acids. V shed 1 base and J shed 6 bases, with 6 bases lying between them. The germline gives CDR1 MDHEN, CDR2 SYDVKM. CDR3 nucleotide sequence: TGTGCCAGCAGTTTATATGTCTCTGAAGCTTTCTTT. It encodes CASSLYVSEAFF.

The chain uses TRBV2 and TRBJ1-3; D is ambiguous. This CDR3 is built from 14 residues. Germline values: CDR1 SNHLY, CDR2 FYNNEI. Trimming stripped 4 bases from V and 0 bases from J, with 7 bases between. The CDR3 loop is CASSVGSSGNTIYF. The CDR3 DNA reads TGTGCCAGCAGTGTGGGGAGCTCTGGAAACACCATATATTTT. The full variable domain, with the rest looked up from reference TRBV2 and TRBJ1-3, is EPEVTQTPSHQVTQMGQEVILRCVPISNHLYFYWYRQILGQKVEFLVSFYNNEISEKSEIFDDQFSVERPDGSNFTLKIRSTKLEDSAMYFCASSVGSSGNTIYFGEGSWLTVV.

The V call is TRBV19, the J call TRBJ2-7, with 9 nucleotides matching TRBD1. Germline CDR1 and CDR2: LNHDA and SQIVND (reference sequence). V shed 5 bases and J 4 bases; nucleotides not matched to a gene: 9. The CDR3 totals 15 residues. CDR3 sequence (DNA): TGTGCCAGTAGTCCCCCGGGACAGGGTTTTTACGAGCAGTACTTC. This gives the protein CASSPPGQGFYEQYF.

CDR3 residues: CASSLWTSDRPRTDEQFF. The CDR3, as DNA: TGCGCCAGCAGCTTGTGGACTAGCGATCGTCCCCGAACGGATGAGCAGTTCTTC. This rearrangement joins TRBV5-1 to TRBJ2-1; TRBD2 matches 9 bases. J lost 8 bases, V lost 1 base, and 16 bases had no gene match. The CDR3 runs 18 residues. CDR1 SGHRS and CDR2 YFSETQ come from the germline V gene.

CDR3: CASSERGNTGELFF. CDR3 DNA sequence: TGTGCCAGCAGTGAGAGGGGGAACACCGGGGAGCTGTTTTTT. V usage is TRBV6-1 and J usage is TRBJ2-2; D may match TRBD1 or TRBD2 (5 bases each). The CDR3 is made up of 14 amino acids. Germline V gene lookup returns CDR1 MNHNS and CDR2 SASEGT. V was cut by 3 bases and J by 1 base, with 6 bases left in between.

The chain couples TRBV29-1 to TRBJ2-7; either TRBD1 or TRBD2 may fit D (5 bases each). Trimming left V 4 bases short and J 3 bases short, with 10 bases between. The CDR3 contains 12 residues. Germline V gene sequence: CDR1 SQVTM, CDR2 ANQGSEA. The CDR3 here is CSVGGESYEQYF. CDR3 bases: TGCAGCGTTGGAGGGGAAAGCTACGAGCAGTACTTC.

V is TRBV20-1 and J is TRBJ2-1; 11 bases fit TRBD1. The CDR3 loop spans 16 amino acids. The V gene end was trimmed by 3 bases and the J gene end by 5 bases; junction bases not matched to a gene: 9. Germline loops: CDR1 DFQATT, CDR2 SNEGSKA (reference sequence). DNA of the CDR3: TGCAGTGCTAGTCCGGGACAGGGGGTACGAGACAATGAGCAGTTCTTC. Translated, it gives CSASPGQGVRDNEQFF.

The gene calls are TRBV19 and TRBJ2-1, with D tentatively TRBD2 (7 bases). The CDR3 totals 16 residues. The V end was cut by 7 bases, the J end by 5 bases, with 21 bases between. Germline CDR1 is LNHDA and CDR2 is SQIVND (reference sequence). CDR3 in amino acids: CASTSREGVGHNEQFF. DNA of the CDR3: TGTGCCAGTACCTCTAGGGAGGGGGTTGGGCACAATGAGCAGTTCTTC.

CDR3 protein: CSVVLAGANTGELFF. As DNA, the CDR3 is TGCAGCGTTGTACTAGCGGGGGCGAACACCGGGGAGCTGTTTTTT. The rearrangement uses TRBV29-1 and TRBJ2-2; 11 bases match TRBD2. The CDR3 consists of 15 residues. V dropped 4 bases and J dropped 0; count of bases not matched to a gene: 1. The germline V gene encodes CDR1 SQVTM and CDR2 ANQGSEA.

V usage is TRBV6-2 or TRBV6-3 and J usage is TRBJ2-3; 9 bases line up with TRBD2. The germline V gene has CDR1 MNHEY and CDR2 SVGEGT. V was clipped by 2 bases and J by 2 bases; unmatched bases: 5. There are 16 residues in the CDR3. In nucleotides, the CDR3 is TGTGCCAGCAGTTACGAGGCTAGCGGGACCACAGATACGCAGTATTTT. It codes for CASSYEASGTTDTQYF.

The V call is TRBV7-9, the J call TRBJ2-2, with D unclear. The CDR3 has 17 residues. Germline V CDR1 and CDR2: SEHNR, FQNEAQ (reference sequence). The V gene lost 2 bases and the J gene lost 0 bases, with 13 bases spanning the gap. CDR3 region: CASSLLPGGSNTGELFF. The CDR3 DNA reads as TGTGCCAGCAGCTTACTCCCTGGCGGATCGAACACCGGGGAGCTGTTTTTT.

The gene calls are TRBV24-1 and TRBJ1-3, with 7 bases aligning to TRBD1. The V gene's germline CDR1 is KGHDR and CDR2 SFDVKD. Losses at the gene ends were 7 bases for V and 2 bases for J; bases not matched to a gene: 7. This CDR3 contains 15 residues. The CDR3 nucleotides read TGTGCCACCAGCCTTACAGGGGACCCTGGAAACACCATATATTTT. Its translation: CATSLTGDPGNTIYF.

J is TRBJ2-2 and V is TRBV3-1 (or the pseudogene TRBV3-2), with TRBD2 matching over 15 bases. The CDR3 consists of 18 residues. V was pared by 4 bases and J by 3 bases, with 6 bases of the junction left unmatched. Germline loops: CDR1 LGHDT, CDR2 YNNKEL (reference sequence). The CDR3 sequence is CASSPRTSGRGDTGELFF. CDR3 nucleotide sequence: TGTGCCAGCAGCCCCCGGACTAGCGGGAGGGGAGACACCGGGGAGCTGTTTTTT.